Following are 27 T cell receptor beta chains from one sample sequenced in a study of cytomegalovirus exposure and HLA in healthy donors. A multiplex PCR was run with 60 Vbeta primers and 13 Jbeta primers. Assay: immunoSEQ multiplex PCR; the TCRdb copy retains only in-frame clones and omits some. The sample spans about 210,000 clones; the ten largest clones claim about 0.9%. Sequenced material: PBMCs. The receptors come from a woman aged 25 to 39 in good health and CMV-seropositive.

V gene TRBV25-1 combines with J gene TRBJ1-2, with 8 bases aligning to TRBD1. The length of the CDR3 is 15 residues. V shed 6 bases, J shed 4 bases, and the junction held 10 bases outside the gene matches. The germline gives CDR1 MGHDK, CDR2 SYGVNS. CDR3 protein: CASRGDDRGGYGYTF. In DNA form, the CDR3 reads TGTGCCAGCAGAGGAGATGACAGGGGTGGCTATGGCTACACCTTC.

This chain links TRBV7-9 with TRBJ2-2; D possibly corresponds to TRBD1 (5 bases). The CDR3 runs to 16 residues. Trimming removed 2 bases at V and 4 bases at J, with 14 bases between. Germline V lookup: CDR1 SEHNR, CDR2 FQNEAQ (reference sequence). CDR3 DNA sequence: TGTGCCAGCAGCTTAACATCCCAGGGTGGCACCGGGGAGCTGTTTTTT. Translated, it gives CASSLTSQGGTGELFF.

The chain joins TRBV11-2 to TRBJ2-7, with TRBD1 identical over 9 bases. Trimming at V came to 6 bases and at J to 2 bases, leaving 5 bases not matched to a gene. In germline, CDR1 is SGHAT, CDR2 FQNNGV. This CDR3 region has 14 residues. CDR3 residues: CASRPGTGPYEQYF. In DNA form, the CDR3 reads TGTGCCAGCAGGCCAGGGACAGGGCCCTACGAGCAGTACTTC. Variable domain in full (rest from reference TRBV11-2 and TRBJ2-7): EAGVAQSPRYKIIEKRQSVAFWCNPISGHATLYWYQQILGQGPKLLIQFQNNGVVDDSQLPKDRFSAERLKGVDSTLKIQPAKLEDSAVYLCASRPGTGPYEQYFGPGTRLTVT.

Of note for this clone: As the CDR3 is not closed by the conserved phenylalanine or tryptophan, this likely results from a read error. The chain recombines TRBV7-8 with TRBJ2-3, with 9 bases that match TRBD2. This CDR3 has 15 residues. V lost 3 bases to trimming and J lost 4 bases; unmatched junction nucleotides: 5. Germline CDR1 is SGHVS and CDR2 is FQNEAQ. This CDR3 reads CASSLASGTADTQYL. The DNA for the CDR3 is TGTGCCAGCAGCTTGGCTAGCGGGACGGCAGATACGCAGTATCTT.

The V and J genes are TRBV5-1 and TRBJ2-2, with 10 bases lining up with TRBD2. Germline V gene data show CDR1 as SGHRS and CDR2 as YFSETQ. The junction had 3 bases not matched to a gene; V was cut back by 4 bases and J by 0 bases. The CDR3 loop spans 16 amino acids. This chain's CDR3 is CASSKLAGPNTGELFF. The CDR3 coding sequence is TGCGCCAGCAGCAAACTAGCGGGGCCGAACACCGGGGAGCTGTTTTTT.

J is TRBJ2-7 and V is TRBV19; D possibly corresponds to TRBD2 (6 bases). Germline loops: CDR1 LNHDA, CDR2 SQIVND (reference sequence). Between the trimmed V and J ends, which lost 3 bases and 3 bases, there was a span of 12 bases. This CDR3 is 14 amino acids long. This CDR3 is CASSIAGRLYEQYF. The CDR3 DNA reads TGTGCCAGTAGTATTGCGGGACGACTCTACGAGCAGTACTTC.

The CDR3 spells CASSLVLGLAKLGNTQYF. The CDR3, as DNA: TGTGCCAGCAGCTTAGTCCTCGGACTAGCGAAGCTGGGGAATACGCAGTATTTT. The chain joins TRBV7-8 to TRBJ2-3, with 9 positions matching TRBD2. The germline gives CDR1 SGHVS, CDR2 FQNEAQ. The V and J ends lost 1 base and 7 bases, in that order; junction bases with no gene match: 15. The CDR3 has 18 amino acids.

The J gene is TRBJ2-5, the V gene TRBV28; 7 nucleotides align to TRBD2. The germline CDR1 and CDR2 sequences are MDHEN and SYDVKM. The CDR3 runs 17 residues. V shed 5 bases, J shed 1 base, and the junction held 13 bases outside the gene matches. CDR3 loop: CASSPLRTSATQETQYF. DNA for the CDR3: TGTGCCAGCAGTCCCCTCCGGACTAGTGCTACCCAAGAGACCCAGTACTTC.

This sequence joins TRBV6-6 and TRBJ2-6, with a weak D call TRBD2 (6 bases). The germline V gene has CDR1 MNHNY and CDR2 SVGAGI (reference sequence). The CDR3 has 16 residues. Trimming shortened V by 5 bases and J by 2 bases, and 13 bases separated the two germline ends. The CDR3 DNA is TGTGCCAGCAGTCCGTTTGCTAGCGCTGGGGCCAACGTCCTGACTTTC. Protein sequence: CASSPFASAGANVLTF.

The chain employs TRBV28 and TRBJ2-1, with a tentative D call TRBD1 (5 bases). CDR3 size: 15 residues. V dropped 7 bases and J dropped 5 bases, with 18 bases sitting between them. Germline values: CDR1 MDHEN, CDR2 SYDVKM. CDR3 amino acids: CASTGNGYIDNEQFF. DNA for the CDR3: TGTGCCAGCACAGGGAACGGGTATATAGACAATGAGCAGTTCTTC.

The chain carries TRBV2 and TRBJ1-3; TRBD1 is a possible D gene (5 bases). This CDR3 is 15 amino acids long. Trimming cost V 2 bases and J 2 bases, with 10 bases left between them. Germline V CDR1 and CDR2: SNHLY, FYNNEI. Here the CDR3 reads CASSEYLGPGNTIYF. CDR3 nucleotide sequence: TGTGCCAGCAGTGAATACTTGGGGCCTGGAAACACCATATATTTT.

The CDR3 region is CASFRGLAQDTQYF. The CDR3 nucleotides are TGTGCCAGCTTTAGGGGACTAGCACAAGATACGCAGTATTTT. The chain joins TRBV7-2 to TRBJ2-3, with TRBD2 matching over 9 bases. The CDR3 runs 14 residues. Trimming took 8 bases from V and 5 from J; bases not matched to a gene: 8. CDR1 is SGHTA, CDR2 FQGNSA, per germline.

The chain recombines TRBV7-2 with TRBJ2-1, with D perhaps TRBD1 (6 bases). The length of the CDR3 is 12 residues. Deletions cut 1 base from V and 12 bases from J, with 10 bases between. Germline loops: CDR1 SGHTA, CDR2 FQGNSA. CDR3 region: CASSLDWGRQFF. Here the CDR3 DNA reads TGTGCCAGCAGCTTAGATTGGGGGCGGCAGTTCTTC.

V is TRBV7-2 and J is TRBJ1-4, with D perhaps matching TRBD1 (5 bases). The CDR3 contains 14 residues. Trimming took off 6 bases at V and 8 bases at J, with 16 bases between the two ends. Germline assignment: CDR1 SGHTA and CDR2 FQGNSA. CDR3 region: CASRNDRVHEKLFF. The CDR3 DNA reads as TGTGCCAGCAGGAATGACAGAGTTCACGAAAAACTGTTTTTT. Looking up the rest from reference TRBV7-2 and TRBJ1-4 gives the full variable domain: GAGVSQSPSNKVTEKGKDVELRCDPISGHTALYWYRQSLGQGLEFLIYFQGNSAPDKSGLPSDRFSAERTGGSVSTLTIQRTQQEDSAVYLCASRNDRVHEKLFFGSGTQLSVL.

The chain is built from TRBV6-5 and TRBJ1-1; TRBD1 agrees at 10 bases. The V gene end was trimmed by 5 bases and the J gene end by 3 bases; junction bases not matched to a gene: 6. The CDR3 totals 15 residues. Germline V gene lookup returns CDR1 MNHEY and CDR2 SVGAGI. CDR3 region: CASSRDRGGDTEAFF. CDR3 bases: TGTGCCAGCAGTCGGGACAGGGGCGGTGACACTGAAGCTTTCTTT.

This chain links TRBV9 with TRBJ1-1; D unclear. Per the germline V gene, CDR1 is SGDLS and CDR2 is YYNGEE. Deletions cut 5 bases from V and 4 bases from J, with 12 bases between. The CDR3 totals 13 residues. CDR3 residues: CASSVTGGTEAFF. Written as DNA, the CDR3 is TGTGCCAGCAGTGTCACGGGTGGCACTGAAGCTTTCTTT. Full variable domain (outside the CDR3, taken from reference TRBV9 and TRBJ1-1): DSGVTQTPKHLITATGQRVTLRCSPRSGDLSVYWYQQSLDQGLQFLIQYYNGEERAKGNILERFSAQQFPDLHSELNLSSLELGDSALYFCASSVTGGTEAFFGQGTRLTVV.

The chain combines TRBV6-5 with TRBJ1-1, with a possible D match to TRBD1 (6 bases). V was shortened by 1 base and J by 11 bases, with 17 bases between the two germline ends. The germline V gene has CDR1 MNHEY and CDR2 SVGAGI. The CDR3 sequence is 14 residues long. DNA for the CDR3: TGTGCCAGCAGTTACTTGAATCCCGGCACAGGGGCTTTCTTT. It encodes CASSYLNPGTGAFF.

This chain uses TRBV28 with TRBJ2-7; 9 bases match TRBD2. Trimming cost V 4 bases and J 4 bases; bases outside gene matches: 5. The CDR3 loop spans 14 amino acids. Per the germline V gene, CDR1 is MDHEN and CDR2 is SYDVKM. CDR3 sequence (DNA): TGTGCCAGCAGTTCTAGCGGGGCTTTGTACGAGCAGTACTTC. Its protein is CASSSSGALYEQYF.

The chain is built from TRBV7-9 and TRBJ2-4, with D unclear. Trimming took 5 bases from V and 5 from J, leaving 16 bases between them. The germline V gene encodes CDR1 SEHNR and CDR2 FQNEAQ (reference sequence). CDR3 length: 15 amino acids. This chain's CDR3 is CASSPERVSENIQYF. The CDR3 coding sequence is TGTGCCAGCAGCCCCGAACGGGTGTCGGAAAACATTCAGTACTTC.

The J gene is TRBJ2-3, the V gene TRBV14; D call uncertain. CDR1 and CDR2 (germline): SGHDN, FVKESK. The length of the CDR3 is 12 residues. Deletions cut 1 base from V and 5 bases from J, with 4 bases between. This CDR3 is CASSQGQDTQYF. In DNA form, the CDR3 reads TGTGCCAGCAGCCAAGGACAAGATACGCAGTATTTT.

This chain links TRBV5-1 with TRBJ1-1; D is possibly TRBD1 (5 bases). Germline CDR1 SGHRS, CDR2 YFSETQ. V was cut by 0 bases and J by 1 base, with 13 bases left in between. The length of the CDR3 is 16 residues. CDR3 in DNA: TGCGCCAGCAGCTTGGAACCGGGACTTAAGAACACTGAAGCTTTCTTT. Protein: CASSLEPGLKNTEAFF.

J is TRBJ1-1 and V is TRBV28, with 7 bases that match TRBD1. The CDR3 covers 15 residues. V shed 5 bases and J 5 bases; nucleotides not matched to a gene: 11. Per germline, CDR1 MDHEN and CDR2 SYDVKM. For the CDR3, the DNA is TGTGCCAGCAGTAGGCACGAGGGGGCCAGGACTGAAGCTTTCTTT. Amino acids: CASSRHEGARTEAFF.

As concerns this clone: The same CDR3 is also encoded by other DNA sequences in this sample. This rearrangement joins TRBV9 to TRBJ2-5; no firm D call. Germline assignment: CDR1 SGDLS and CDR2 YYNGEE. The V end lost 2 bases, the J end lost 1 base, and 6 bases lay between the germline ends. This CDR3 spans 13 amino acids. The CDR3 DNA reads TGTGCCAGCAGCGTGGCCAGCCAAGAGACCCAGTACTTC. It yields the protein CASSVASQETQYF.

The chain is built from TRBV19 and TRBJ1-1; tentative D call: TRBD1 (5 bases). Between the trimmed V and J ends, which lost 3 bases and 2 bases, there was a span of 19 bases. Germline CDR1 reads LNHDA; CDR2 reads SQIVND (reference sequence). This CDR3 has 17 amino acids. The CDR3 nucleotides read TGTGCCAGTAGTATCGGGTCCCCGGCAGGGATCAACACTGAAGCTTTCTTT. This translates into CASSIGSPAGINTEAFF.

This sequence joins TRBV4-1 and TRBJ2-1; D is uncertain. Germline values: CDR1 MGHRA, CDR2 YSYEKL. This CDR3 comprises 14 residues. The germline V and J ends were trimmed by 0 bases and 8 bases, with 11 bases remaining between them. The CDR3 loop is CASSQDQPQDEQFF. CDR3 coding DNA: TGCGCCAGCAGCCAAGATCAGCCCCAGGATGAGCAGTTCTTC.

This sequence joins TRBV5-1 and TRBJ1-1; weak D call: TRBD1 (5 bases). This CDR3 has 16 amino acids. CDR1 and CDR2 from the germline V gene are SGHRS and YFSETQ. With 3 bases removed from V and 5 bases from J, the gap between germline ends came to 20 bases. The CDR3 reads CASSSVGTAGGTEAFF. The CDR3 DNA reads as TGCGCCAGCAGCTCAGTTGGTACCGCCGGGGGGACTGAAGCTTTCTTT.

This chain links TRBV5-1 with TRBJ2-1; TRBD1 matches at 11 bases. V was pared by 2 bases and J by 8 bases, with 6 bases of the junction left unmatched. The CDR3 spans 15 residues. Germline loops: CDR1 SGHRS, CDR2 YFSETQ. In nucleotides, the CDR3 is TGCGCCAGCAGCTTAGGACAGGGGGCTATCCATGAGCAGTTCTTC. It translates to CASSLGQGAIHEQFF.